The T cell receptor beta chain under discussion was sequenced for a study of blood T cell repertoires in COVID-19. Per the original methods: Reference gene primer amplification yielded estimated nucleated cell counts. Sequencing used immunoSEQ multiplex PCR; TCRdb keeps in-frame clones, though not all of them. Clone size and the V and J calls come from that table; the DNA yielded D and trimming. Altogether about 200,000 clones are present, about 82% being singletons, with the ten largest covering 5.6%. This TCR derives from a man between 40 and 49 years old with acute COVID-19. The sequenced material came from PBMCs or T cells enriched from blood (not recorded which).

CDR3 DNA sequence: TGTGCCAGCAGGCCTAGGACAGGGTCCGGCTACACCTTC. It codes for CASRPRTGSGYTF. This sequence joins TRBV27 and TRBJ1-2; 8 positions match TRBD1. Germline V CDR1 and CDR2: MNHEY, SMNVEV (reference sequence). With 6 bases clipped from V and 8 bases from J, the junction kept 8 bases outside the gene matches. The CDR3 spans 13 residues.